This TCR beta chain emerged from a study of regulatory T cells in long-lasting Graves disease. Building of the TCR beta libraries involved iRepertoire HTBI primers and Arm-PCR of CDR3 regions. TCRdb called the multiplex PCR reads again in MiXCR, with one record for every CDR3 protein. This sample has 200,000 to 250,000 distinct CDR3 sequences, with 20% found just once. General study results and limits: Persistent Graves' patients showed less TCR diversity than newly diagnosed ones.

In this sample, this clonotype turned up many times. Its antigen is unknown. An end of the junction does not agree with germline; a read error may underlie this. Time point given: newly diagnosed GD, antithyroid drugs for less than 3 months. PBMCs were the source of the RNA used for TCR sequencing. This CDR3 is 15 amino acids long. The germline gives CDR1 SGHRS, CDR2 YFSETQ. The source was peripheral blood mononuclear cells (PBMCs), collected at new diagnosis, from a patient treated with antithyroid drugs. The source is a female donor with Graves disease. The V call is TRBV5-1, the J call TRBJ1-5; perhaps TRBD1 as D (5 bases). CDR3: CASSTGDARNQPQHF. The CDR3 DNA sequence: TGTGCCAGCAGTACGGGGGACGCACGGAATCAGCCCCAGCATTTT.